The T cell receptor beta chain under discussion was sequenced for a study of low-dose radiotherapy and immunotherapy resistance in tumors. Study summary: Starting cycle 1 day 1, oral aspirin 300 mg was given daily for four cycles.

Trimming took 5 bases from V and 6 from J, leaving 16 bases between them. This CDR3 is 15 amino acids long. Germline loops: CDR1 MNHEY, CDR2 SVGEGT. Indicated time point: after trial treatment. Specified treatment: LDRT plus nivolumab, ipilimumab, low-dose cyclophosphamide and aspirin (RACIN trial). With TRAV- and TRBV-specific primers, first-strand cDNA was made, covering the alpha and beta chains. TCR amplification used about 18 PCR cycles, a constant-region primer and a V-primer adapter. A single record per CDR3 protein comes from TCRdb applying MiXCR to the reads. The profile covers tens of thousands of distinct CDR3 sequences, with about 20% appearing a single time and over 10% taken by the ten largest.

This material consisted of PBMCs, taken after low-dose radiotherapy plus immunotherapy. V and J are TRBV6-2 or TRBV6-3 and TRBJ2-2; D is perhaps TRBD2 (6 bases). The TCR sequence derives from a female donor with ovarian cancer. The CDR3, as DNA: TGTGCCAGCAGTCCCCAGGGACTTCTTCCCGGGGAGCTGTTTTTT. Its translation: CASSPQGLLPGELFF.